This T cell receptor (beta chain) was identified in a study of cytomegalovirus exposure and HLA in healthy donors. Regarding the study as a whole: Available immune exposure information covered CMV serostatus only.

V lost 6 bases and J lost 2; bases outside the gene matches: 18. Germline assignment: CDR1 MDHEN and CDR2 SYDVKM. This CDR3 comprises 18 residues. Primers included in the PCR were 60 Vbeta and 13 Jbeta primers. TCRdb keeps only in-frame clones here, not all; method: immunoSEQ multiplex PCR. Of about 64,000 clones listed, about 61% are singletons. Regarding this clone: As yet, its antigen is unknown.

This receptor was taken from a woman in her forties or fifties in good health and CMV-seronegative. What was sequenced was PBMCs. The V gene is TRBV28, the J gene TRBJ2-5, with 7 positions matching TRBD1. CDR3 region: CASSPRVYARTGQETQYF. Here the CDR3 DNA reads TGTGCCAGCAGCCCAAGAGTATACGCCCGGACAGGTCAAGAGACCCAGTACTTC.